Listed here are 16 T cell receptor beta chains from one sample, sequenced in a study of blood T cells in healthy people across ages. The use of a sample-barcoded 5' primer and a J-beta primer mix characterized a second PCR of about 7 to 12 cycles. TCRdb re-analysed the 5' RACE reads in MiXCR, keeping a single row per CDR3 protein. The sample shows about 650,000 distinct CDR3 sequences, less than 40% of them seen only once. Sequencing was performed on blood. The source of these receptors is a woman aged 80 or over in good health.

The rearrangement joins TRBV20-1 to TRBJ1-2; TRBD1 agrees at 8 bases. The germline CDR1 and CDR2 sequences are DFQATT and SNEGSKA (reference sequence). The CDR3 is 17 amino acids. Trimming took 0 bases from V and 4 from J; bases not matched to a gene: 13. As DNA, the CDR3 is TGCAGTGCTAGAGATAGTACGGCAGGGGGCGTTGGCTATGGCTACACCTTC. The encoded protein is CSARDSTAGGVGYGYTF.

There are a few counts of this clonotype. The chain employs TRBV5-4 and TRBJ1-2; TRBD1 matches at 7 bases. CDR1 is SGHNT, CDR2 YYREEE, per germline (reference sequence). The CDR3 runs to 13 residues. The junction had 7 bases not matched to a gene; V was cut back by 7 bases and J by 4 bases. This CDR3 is CASRGQVPYGYTF. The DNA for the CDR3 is TGTGCCAGCCGCGGACAGGTACCCTATGGCTACACCTTC.

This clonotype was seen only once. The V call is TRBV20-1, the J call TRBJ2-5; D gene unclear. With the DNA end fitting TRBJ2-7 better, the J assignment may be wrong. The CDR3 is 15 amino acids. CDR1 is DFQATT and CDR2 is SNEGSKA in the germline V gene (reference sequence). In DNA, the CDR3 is TGCAGTGCTAGTTTCTCGATGTATAGTCGTGACGAGCAGTACTTC. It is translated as CSASFSMYSRDEQYF.

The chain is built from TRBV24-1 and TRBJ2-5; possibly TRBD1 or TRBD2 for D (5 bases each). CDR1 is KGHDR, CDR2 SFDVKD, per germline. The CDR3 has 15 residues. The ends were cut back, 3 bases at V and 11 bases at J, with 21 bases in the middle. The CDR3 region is CATSDPRGPRLKQYF. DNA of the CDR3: TGTGCCACCAGTGATCCACGGGGACCCCGCCTGAAGCAGTACTTC.

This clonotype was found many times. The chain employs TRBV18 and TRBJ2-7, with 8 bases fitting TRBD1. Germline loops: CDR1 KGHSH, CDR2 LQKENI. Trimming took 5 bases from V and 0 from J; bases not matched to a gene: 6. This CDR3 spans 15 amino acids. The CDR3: CASSKDRVSSYEQYF. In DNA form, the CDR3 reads TGTGCCAGCTCAAAGGACAGGGTCAGCTCCTACGAGCAGTACTTC.

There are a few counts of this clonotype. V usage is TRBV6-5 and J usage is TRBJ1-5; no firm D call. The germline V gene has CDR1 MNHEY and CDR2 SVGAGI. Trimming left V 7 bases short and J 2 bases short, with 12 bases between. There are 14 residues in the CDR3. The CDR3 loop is CASTPGAGNQPQHF. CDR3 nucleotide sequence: TGTGCCAGCACCCCCGGAGCGGGCAATCAGCCCCAGCATTTT.

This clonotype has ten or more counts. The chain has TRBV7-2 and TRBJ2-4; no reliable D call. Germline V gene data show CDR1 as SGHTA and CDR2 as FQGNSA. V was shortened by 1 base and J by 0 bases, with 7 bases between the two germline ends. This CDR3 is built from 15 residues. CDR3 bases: TGTGCCAGCAGCTTAGGTTTGGGAGCCAAAAACATTCAGTACTTC. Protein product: CASSLGLGAKNIQYF.

The CDR3 DNA is TGCAGTGCCTCTCCTACCTTGGGGGGCGGCTATGAGCAGTTCTTC. It codes for CSASPTLGGGYEQFF. This rearrangement joins TRBV20-1 to TRBJ2-1; perhaps D is TRBD1 or TRBD2 (6 bases each). The germline V and J ends were trimmed by 6 bases and 8 bases, with 23 bases remaining between them. Germline-derived CDR1 and CDR2 are DFQATT and SNEGSKA (reference sequence). There are 15 residues in the CDR3.

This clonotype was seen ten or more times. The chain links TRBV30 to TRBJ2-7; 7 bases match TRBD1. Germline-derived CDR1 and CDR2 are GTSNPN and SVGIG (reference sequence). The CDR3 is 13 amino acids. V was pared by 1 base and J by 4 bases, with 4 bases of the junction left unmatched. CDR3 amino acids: CAWSDPRGYEQYF. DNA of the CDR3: TGTGCCTGGAGTGACCCCAGGGGGTACGAGCAGTACTTC.

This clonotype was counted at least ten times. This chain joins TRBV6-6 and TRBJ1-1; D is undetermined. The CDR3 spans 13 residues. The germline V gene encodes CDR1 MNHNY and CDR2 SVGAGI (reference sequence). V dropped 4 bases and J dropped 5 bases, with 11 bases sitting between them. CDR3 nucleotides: TGTGCCAGCAGTTCCCCCTTGTCGACTGAAGCTTTCTTT. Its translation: CASSSPLSTEAFF.

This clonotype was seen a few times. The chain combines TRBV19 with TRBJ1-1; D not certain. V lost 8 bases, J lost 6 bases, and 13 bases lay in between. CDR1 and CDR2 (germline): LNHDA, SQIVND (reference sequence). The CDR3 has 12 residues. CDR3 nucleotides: TGTGCCAGTCTGACCGGGGTCTCTGAAGCTTTCTTT. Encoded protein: CASLTGVSEAFF.

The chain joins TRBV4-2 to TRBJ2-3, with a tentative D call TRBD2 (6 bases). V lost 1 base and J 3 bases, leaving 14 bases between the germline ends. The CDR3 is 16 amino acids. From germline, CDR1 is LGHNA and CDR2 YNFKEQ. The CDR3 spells CASSQGDSPQTDTQYF. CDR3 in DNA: TGTGCCAGCAGCCAAGGGGACTCCCCTCAGACAGATACGCAGTATTTT.

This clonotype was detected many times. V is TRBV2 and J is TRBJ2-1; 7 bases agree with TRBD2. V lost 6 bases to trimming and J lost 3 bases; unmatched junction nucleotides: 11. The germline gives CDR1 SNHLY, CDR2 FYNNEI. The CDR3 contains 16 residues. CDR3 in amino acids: CASRDPLSGGYNEQFF. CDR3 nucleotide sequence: TGTGCCAGCAGAGACCCTCTCTCGGGGGGCTACAATGAGCAGTTCTTC.

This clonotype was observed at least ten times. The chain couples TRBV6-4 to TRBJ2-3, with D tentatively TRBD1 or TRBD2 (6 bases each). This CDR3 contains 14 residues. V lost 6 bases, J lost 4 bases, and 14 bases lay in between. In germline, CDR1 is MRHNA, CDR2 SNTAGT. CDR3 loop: CASRLEGGSDTQYF. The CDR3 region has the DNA TGTGCCAGCAGATTGGAGGGGGGATCAGATACGCAGTATTTT.

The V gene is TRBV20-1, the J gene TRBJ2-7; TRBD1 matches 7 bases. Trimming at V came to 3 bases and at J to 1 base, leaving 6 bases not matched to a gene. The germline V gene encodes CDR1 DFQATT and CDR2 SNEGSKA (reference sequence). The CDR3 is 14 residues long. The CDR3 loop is CSARAQGQSYEQYF. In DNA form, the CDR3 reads TGCAGTGCTAGGGCACAGGGACAGTCCTACGAGCAGTACTTC.

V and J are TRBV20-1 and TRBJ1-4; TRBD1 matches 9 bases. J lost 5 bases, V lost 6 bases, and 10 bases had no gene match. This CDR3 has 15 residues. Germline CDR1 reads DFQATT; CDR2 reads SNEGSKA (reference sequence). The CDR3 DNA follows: TGCAGTGCCCCGGGAGGGACAGGGTTAAATGAAAAACTGTTTTTT. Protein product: CSAPGGTGLNEKLFF.